Below are 17 T cell receptor beta chains sequenced from a single sample in a study of OX40 agonist ivuxolimab in advanced cancers. The table came from immunoSEQ multiplex PCR; TCRdb's copy has only in-frame clones and leaves some out. The sample has roughly 66,000 clones, roughly four fifths seen once. Sequencing was performed on CD4+ or CD8+ T cells sorted from blood, taken in a trial of the OX40 agonist ivuxolimab. The receptors stem from an adult with an advanced solid tumor such as melanoma, head and neck, liver or kidney cancer.

The genes are TRBV2 and TRBJ1-2; 7 positions agree with TRBD1. With 6 bases clipped from V and 2 bases from J, the junction kept 9 bases outside the gene matches. The germline CDR1 and CDR2 sequences are SNHLY and FYNNEI. This CDR3 is built from 15 residues. Here the CDR3 DNA reads TGTGCCAGCAGCGCGAATCTACAGGGGAACTATGGCTACACCTTC. As protein: CASSANLQGNYGYTF.

This chain links TRBV28 with TRBJ1-4, with a possible D match to TRBD1 (5 bases). Germline CDR1 and CDR2: MDHEN and SYDVKM. V was clipped by 6 bases and J by 5 bases, with 13 bases between them. The CDR3 is 14 amino acids. For the CDR3, the DNA is TGTGCCAGCAGGACCGACAGAGAGAATGAAAAACTGTTTTTT. Translating gives CASRTDRENEKLFF.

The CDR3, as DNA: TGTGCCAGTAGGTATGATGCAACTAATGAAAAACTGTTTTTT. It is translated as CASRYDATNEKLFF. The genes are TRBV19 and TRBJ1-4; D gene ambiguous. Trimming cost V 6 bases and J 0 bases, with 8 bases left between them. CDR3 length: 14 residues. Germline-derived CDR1 and CDR2 are LNHDA and SQIVND (reference sequence).

This clone was detected once. The chain couples TRBV5-4 to TRBJ2-7, with 10 bases lining up with TRBD2. The CDR3 extends over 14 amino acids. Germline lookup yields CDR1 SGHNT and CDR2 YYREEE (reference sequence). V shed 6 bases and J 2 bases; nucleotides not matched to a gene: 5. The CDR3 protein is CASKRLAGPYEQYF. The CDR3, as DNA: TGTGCCAGCAAACGACTAGCGGGCCCCTACGAGCAGTACTTC.

The rearrangement uses TRBV19 and TRBJ2-2; D could derive from TRBD1 or TRBD2 (6 bases each). This CDR3 is 15 amino acids long. V shed 5 bases and J shed 3 bases, with 13 bases lying between them. Germline values: CDR1 LNHDA, CDR2 SQIVND (reference sequence). CDR3 in amino acids: CASSPEGGYTGELFF. The CDR3 DNA is TGTGCCAGTAGTCCCGAGGGGGGTTACACCGGGGAGCTGTTTTTT.

The V call is TRBV7-3, the J call TRBJ2-7; D is uncertain. The CDR3 extends over 14 amino acids. Trimming cost V 5 bases and J 2 bases, with 13 bases left between them. Looked up from germline, CDR1 is SGHTA and CDR2 is FQGTGA. The CDR3 DNA reads as TGTGCCAGCAGCCCCTCTGGGTGGGCCTACGAGCAGTACTTC. Protein sequence: CASSPSGWAYEQYF. Full variable domain (outside the CDR3, taken from reference TRBV7-3 and TRBJ2-7): GAGVSQTPSNKVTEKGKYVELRCDPISGHTALYWYRQSLGQGPEFLIYFQGTGAADDSGLPNDRFFAVRPEGSVSTLKIQRTERGDSAVYLCASSPSGWAYEQYFGPGTRLTVT.

CDR3 coding DNA: TGTGCCAGCGTGGGAAAACAGGGGGCCTCTGGGGCCAACGTCCTGACTTTC. Translating gives CASVGKQGASGANVLTF. This chain joins TRBV2 and TRBJ2-6; 9 nucleotides line up with TRBD1. The length of the CDR3 is 17 residues. The germline V gene encodes CDR1 SNHLY and CDR2 FYNNEI. J gave up 0 bases and V 8 bases, and 8 bases lay outside the gene matches.

The chain links TRBV19 to TRBJ2-2, with a possible D match to TRBD1 (5 bases). Germline assignment: CDR1 LNHDA and CDR2 SQIVND (reference sequence). V was pared by 2 bases and J by 1 base, with 5 bases between. The CDR3 has 14 amino acids. The chain's CDR3 is CASSIQGNTGELFF. The CDR3 DNA follows: TGTGCCAGTAGTATACAGGGGAACACCGGGGAGCTGTTTTTT.

The chain employs TRBV4-1 and TRBJ2-2; 8 bases are a match to TRBD2. The germline V gene encodes CDR1 MGHRA and CDR2 YSYEKL. This CDR3 has 17 amino acids. J gave up 2 bases and V 3 bases, and 8 bases lay outside the gene matches. In DNA form, the CDR3 reads TGCGCCAGCAGCCACCTCCGGACTAGCCGAAACACCGGGGAGCTGTTTTTT. This encodes CASSHLRTSRNTGELFF.

The gene calls are TRBV19 and TRBJ1-2, with D unclear. CDR3 length: 15 amino acids. V lost 4 bases to trimming and J lost 1 base, with 13 bases between them. The germline V gene has CDR1 LNHDA and CDR2 SQIVND (reference sequence). The CDR3 coding sequence is TGTGCCAGTAGTAAGGCCGTCCCTGGTAACTATGGCTACACCTTC. Its protein product is CASSKAVPGNYGYTF.

The CDR3 loop is CASSPTGFKPQHF. As DNA, the CDR3 is TGTGCCAGCAGCCCGACAGGGTTTAAGCCCCAGCATTTT. V is TRBV7-2 and J is TRBJ1-5; 7 bases map to TRBD1. Germline V gene sequence: CDR1 SGHTA, CDR2 FQGNSA. There are 13 residues in the CDR3. Unmatched junction bases numbered 6, after V lost 5 bases and J lost 8 bases. Full variable domain (missing parts from reference TRBV7-2 and TRBJ1-5): GAGVSQSPSNKVTEKGKDVELRCDPISGHTALYWYRQSLGQGLEFLIYFQGNSAPDKSGLPSDRFSAERTGGSVSTLTIQRTQQEDSAVYLCASSPTGFKPQHFGDGTRLSIL.

The V gene is TRBV7-6, the J gene TRBJ2-7; 9 positions match TRBD2. The length of the CDR3 is 13 residues. Germline V gives CDR1 SGHVS, CDR2 FNYEAQ. V dropped 5 bases and J dropped 4; count of bases not matched to a gene: 3. The CDR3 sequence is CASSKTSGYEQYF. In DNA, the CDR3 is TGTGCCAGCAGCAAGACTAGCGGTTACGAGCAGTACTTC.

The chain recombines TRBV11-3 with TRBJ2-7, with a weak D call TRBD1 (6 bases). CDR1 and CDR2 from the germline V gene are SGHNT and YENEEA. Trimming removed 5 bases at V and 0 bases at J, with 11 bases between. This CDR3 has 14 residues. CDR3 DNA: TGTGCCAGCAGCCCAAGGACAGCCTCCTACGAGCAGTACTTC. Translation gives CASSPRTASYEQYF.

The V call is TRBV5-5, the J call TRBJ2-7, with D uncertain. This CDR3 is built from 11 residues. Germline V CDR1 and CDR2: SGHKS, YYEKEE (reference sequence). Here the CDR3 DNA reads TGTGCGACTGGATTCTCCTACGAGCAGTACTTC. The encoded protein is CATGFSYEQYF.

The chain recombines TRBV19 with TRBJ2-1; 7 nucleotides line up with TRBD1. V lost 6 bases to trimming and J lost 0 bases; unmatched junction nucleotides: 11. The CDR3 has 17 residues. Germline CDR1 LNHDA, CDR2 SQIVND (reference sequence). CDR3 sequence (DNA): TGTGCCAGTAGCATACGACAGGGCACTAGCTCCTACAATGAGCAGTTCTTC. It yields the protein CASSIRQGTSSYNEQFF.

V and J are TRBV7-9 and TRBJ2-7; 7 bases are shared with TRBD1. CDR3 length: 13 amino acids. The J segment lost 4 bases and the V segment lost 5 bases, leaving 5 bases of the junction unmatched. Germline V gene lookup returns CDR1 SEHNR and CDR2 FQNEAQ (reference sequence). CDR3 sequence: CASSPGQYYEQYF. CDR3 DNA: TGTGCCAGCAGCCCGGGACAGTATTACGAGCAGTACTTC.

The chain recombines TRBV5-1 with TRBJ2-3; 11 bases line up with TRBD1. This CDR3 comprises 16 residues. Losses at the gene ends were 0 bases for V and 5 bases for J; bases not matched to a gene: 5. The germline CDR1 and CDR2 sequences are SGHRS and YFSETQ. The CDR3 sequence is CASSLARDRGIDTQYF. The CDR3 DNA reads as TGCGCCAGCAGCTTGGCCCGGGACAGGGGGATAGATACGCAGTATTTT.